This T cell receptor beta chain was sequenced in a study of T cells in localized non-small cell lung cancer. Overall study findings and caveats: When the top 100 tumor clones were examined, a median around 61 of them also appeared in the adjacent lung, which was paired and uninvolved. Longer overall survival associated with higher blood T cell density; shorter survival with higher adjacent-lung clonality. Heterogeneity cannot be ruled out, as sequencing used one tumor region only. Adjacent uninvolved lung tissue had the highest T cell clonality, exceeding tumor.

Trimming cost V 1 base and J 5 bases; bases outside gene matches: 8. Germline-derived CDR1 and CDR2 are MGHDK and SYGVNS. The CDR3 runs to 16 residues. Using immunoSEQ multiplex PCR, the repertoire was profiled, and TCRdb retains in-frame clones only, with some absent. This sample has fewer than 100,000 clones; approximately 80% occur once, and the top ten carry 8.5% to 10%. For this clone: Its target is not known.

Material: peripheral blood, obtained before any cancer treatment. The clonotype comes from a female donor older than 55 with stage I lung adenocarcinoma. The V and J genes are TRBV25-1 and TRBJ2-3; 8 nucleotides agree with TRBD1. The CDR3: CASSEWVAGGEDTQYF. The CDR3 bases are TGTGCCAGCAGTGAATGGGTCGCAGGGGGCGAAGATACGCAGTATTTT.